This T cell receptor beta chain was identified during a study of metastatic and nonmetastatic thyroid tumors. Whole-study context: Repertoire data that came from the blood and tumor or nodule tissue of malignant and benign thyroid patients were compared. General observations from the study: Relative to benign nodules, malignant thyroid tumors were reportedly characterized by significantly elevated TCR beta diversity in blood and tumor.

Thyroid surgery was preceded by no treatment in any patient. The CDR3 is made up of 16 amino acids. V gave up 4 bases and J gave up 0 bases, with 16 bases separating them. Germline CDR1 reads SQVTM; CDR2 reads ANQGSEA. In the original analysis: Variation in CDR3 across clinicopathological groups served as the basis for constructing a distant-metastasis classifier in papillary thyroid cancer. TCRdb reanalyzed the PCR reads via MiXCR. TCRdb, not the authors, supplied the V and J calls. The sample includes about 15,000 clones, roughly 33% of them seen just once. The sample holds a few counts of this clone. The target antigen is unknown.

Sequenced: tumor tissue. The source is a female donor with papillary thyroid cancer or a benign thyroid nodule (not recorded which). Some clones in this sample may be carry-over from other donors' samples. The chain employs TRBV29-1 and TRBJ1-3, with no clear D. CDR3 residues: CSVVQMAGPSGNTIYF. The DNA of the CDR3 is TGCAGCGTTGTCCAGATGGCAGGACCCTCTGGAAACACCATATATTTT.